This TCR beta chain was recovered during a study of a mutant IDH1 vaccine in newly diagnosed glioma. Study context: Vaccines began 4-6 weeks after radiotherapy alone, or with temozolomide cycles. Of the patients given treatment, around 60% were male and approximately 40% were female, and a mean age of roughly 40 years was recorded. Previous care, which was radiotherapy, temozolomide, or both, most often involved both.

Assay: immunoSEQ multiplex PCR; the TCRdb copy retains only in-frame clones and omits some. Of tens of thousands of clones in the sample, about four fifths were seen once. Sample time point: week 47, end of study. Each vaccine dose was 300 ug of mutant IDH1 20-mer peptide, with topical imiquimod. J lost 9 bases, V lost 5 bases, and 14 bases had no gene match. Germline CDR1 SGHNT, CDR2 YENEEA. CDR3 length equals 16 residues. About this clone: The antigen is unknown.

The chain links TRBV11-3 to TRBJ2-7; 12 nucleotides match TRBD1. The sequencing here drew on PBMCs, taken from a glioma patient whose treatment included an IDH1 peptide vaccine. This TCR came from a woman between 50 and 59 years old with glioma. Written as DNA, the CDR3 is TGTGCCAGCAGCCTCTTCTCCGGGACAGGGGGCGGGAGGCAGTACTTC. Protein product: CASSLFSGTGGGRQYF.